The 7 T cell receptor beta chains in this list originate from one sample, sequenced in a study of OX40 agonist ivuxolimab in advanced cancers. Clones were sequenced by immunoSEQ multiplex PCR, and TCRdb holds only the in-frame ones, with some missing. The sample includes nearly 11,000 clones, about 89% of them seen just once. This material consisted of CD4+ or CD8+ T cells sorted from blood, taken in a trial of the OX40 agonist ivuxolimab. The receptors were sampled from an adult with an advanced solid tumor such as melanoma, head and neck, liver or kidney cancer.

This chain connects TRBV5-1 to TRBJ2-7, with D perhaps assigned TRBD1 or TRBD2 (6 bases each). The germline gives CDR1 SGHRS, CDR2 YFSETQ. The CDR3 sequence is 12 residues long. The ends were cut back, 1 base at V and 6 bases at J, with 8 bases in the middle. The CDR3 is CASSLSGAEQYF. CDR3 nucleotide sequence: TGCGCCAGCAGCTTGTCGGGGGCCGAGCAGTACTTC.

The rearrangement links TRBV11-2 to TRBJ2-7; TRBD2 agrees at 8 bases. The CDR3 covers 15 residues. The J segment lost 4 bases and the V segment lost 0 bases, leaving 5 bases of the junction unmatched. The germline gives CDR1 SGHAT, CDR2 FQNNGV. DNA of the CDR3: TGTGCCAGCAGCTTAGACCCGGGAGGGCCATACGAGCAGTACTTC. Protein product: CASSLDPGGPYEQYF.

This clone showed up just a few times. The chain links TRBV2 to TRBJ1-1, with TRBD1 matching 9 bases. Per germline, CDR1 SNHLY and CDR2 FYNNEI. The ends lost 2 bases at V and 1 base at J; junction bases unmatched: 2. This CDR3 comprises 15 residues. The CDR3 spells CASSERTGENTEAFF. CDR3 DNA: TGTGCCAGCAGTGAACGGACAGGGGAGAACACTGAAGCTTTCTTT.

The chain combines TRBV7-9 with TRBJ2-1, with D possibly TRBD1 on 7 matching bases. The germline gives CDR1 SEHNR, CDR2 FQNEAQ (reference sequence). The CDR3 consists of 16 residues. Trimming removed 1 base from V and 7 bases from J, with 17 bases in between. The CDR3 spells CASSLDPGRGQNEQFF. As DNA, the CDR3 is TGTGCCAGCAGCTTAGATCCAGGGCGGGGACAGAATGAGCAGTTCTTC.

The J gene is TRBJ1-5, the V gene TRBV28; D is ambiguous. The ends were cut back, 3 bases at V and 3 bases at J, with 0 bases in the middle. There are 11 residues in the CDR3. The germline CDR1 and CDR2 sequences are MDHEN and SYDVKM. The CDR3: CASSFNQPQHF. The DNA of the CDR3 is TGTGCCAGCAGTTTCAATCAGCCCCAGCATTTT. Filled out from reference TRBV28 and TRBJ1-5, the complete variable domain reads DVKVTQSSRYLVKRTGEKVFLECVQDMDHENMFWYRQDPGLGLRLIYFSYDVKMKEKGDIPEGYSVSREKKERFSLILESASTNQTSMYLCASSFNQPQHFGDGTRLSIL.

The gene calls are TRBV6-6 and TRBJ2-7; maybe TRBD2 (6 bases). V gave up 7 bases and J gave up 2 bases, with 21 bases separating them. The CDR3 sequence is 16 residues long. The V gene's germline CDR1 is MNHNY and CDR2 SVGAGI (reference sequence). CDR3: CASTPKDGTVTYEQYF. In DNA, the CDR3 is TGTGCCAGCACACCTAAAGACGGGACTGTGACCTACGAGCAGTACTTC.

Only one count was recorded for this clone. The chain combines TRBV7-8 with TRBJ2-7, with TRBD2 matching over 7 bases. Trimming took 1 base from V and 2 from J; bases not matched to a gene: 5. CDR3 length: 15 residues. Germline V gene sequence: CDR1 SGHVS, CDR2 FQNEAQ. CDR3 in DNA: TGTGCCAGCAGCTTAGTTCGGGAGGAAACCTACGAGCAGTACTTC. As protein: CASSLVREETYEQYF. The full variable domain, in which reference TRBV7-8 and TRBJ2-7 provide the parts outside the CDR3, is GAGVSQSPRYKVAKRGQDVALRCDPISGHVSLFWYQQALGQGPEFLTYFQNEAQLDKSGLPSDRFFAERPEGSVSTLKIQRTQQEDSAVYLCASSLVREETYEQYFGPGTRLTVT.